The rows below give T cell receptor beta chains drawn from one sample of a study of beta chain features in type 1 diabetes. The protocol was immunoSEQ multiplex PCR, while the TCRdb copy is restricted to in-frame clones and leaves out a portion. The table records about 650,000 clones, 9.5% to 15% of them present only once. Sequencing was done on a sample of naive CD4+ T cells from blood. The receptors come from a man aged 25-45 years with type 1 diabetes. CDR3s include the opening cysteine and the closing phenylalanine or tryptophan. Fields, in order: D gene, V gene, clone size, J gene, CDR3 protein, CDR3 DNA. A D gene is named only where the DNA matches it firmly. For some rows the clone size is stated as once, few or many, or as a class when expanded; others skip it.

D gene: -
V gene: TRBV2
clone size: few
J gene: TRBJ2-1
CDR3 protein: CASRVEMGNSEQFF
CDR3 DNA: TGTGCCAGCAGGGTAGAGATGGGGAACAGTGAGCAGTTCTTC

D gene: TRBD1
V gene: TRBV10-1
clone size: few
J gene: TRBJ2-5
CDR3 protein: CARRYRGETQYF
CDR3 DNA: TGCGCCAGGAGATACAGGGGTGAGACCCAGTACTTC

D gene: -
V gene: TRBV29-1
clone size: -
J gene: TRBJ1-6
CDR3 protein: CSVVIGFGSPLHF
CDR3 DNA: TGCAGCGTTGTTATAGGGTTTGGTTCACCCCTCCACTTT

D gene: -
V gene: TRBV7-2
clone size: few
J gene: TRBJ1-6
CDR3 protein: CASSLEGGPPLHF
CDR3 DNA: TGTGCCAGCAGCTTAGAGGGGGGCCCACCCCTCCACTTT

D gene: -
V gene: TRBV13
clone size: many
J gene: TRBJ2-4
CDR3 protein: CASSLSEENIQYF
CDR3 DNA: TGTGCCAGCAGCTTAAGTGAAGAAAACATTCAGTACTTC

D gene: TRBD1
V gene: TRBV7-2
clone size: few
J gene: TRBJ2-1
CDR3 protein: CASSMLGQGSLEEQFF
CDR3 DNA: TGTGCCAGCAGCATGCTAGGACAGGGATCTTTGGAGGAGCAGTTCTTC

D gene: -
V gene: TRBV5-1
clone size: few
J gene: TRBJ2-1
CDR3 protein: CASSYSTGPNEQFF
CDR3 DNA: TGCGCCAGCAGCTATTCAACAGGGCCCAATGAGCAGTTCTTC

D gene: TRBD1
V gene: TRBV29-1
clone size: few
J gene: TRBJ1-5
CDR3 protein: CSVSGQGGQPQHF
CDR3 DNA: TGCAGCGTTTCGGGACAGGGTGGTCAGCCCCAGCATTTT

D gene: -
V gene: TRBV7-3
clone size: few
J gene: TRBJ2-2
CDR3 protein: CASAQRNTGELFF
CDR3 DNA: TGTGCCAGCGCTCAACGGAACACCGGGGAGCTGTTTTTT

D gene: -
V gene: TRBV5-4
clone size: few
J gene: TRBJ2-1
CDR3 protein: CASSRELESREQFF
CDR3 DNA: TGTGCCAGCAGCCGCGAGCTTGAGTCTAGAGAGCAGTTCTTC

D gene: -
V gene: TRBV5-4
clone size: -
J gene: TRBJ2-3
CDR3 protein: CASSFGGRGTDTQYF
CDR3 DNA: TGTGCCAGCAGCTTCGGGGGACGTGGCACAGATACGCAGTATTTT

D gene: -
V gene: TRBV4-1
clone size: -
J gene: TRBJ1-5
CDR3 protein: CASSQEQSNQPQHF
CDR3 DNA: TGCGCCAGCAGCCAAGAACAGTCCAATCAGCCCCAGCATTTT

D gene: TRBD1
V gene: TRBV14
clone size: -
J gene: TRBJ1-2
CDR3 protein: CASSQVGQGARGYTF
CDR3 DNA: TGTGCCAGCAGCCAAGTCGGACAGGGGGCAAGAGGCTACACCTTC

D gene: -
V gene: TRBV7-2
clone size: -
J gene: TRBJ1-2
CDR3 protein: CASAGPPYGYTF
CDR3 DNA: TGTGCCAGCGCTGGACCGCCCTATGGCTACACCTTC

D gene: -
V gene: TRBV2
clone size: -
J gene: TRBJ2-7
CDR3 protein: CASSKTELEQYF
CDR3 DNA: TGTGCCAGCAGCAAAACGGAGCTCGAGCAGTACTTC

D gene: -
V gene: TRBV5-1
clone size: -
J gene: TRBJ2-2
CDR3 protein: CASSPGQRGRGELFF
CDR3 DNA: TGCGCCAGCAGCCCGGGACAGCGGGGACGCGGGGAGCTGTTTTTT

D gene: -
V gene: TRBV11-2
clone size: -
J gene: TRBJ2-7
CDR3 protein: CASTSRGYEQYF
CDR3 DNA: TGTGCCAGCACTTCCAGGGGCTACGAGCAGTACTTC

D gene: -
V gene: TRBV7-9
clone size: few
J gene: TRBJ2-5
CDR3 protein: CASGIRGLGETQYF
CDR3 DNA: TGTGCCAGCGGAATAAGGGGTTTAGGGGAGACCCAGTACTTC

D gene: TRBD1
V gene: TRBV6-6
clone size: -
J gene: TRBJ2-7
CDR3 protein: CASSLREGASSYEQYF
CDR3 DNA: TGTGCCAGCAGCCTTAGAGAGGGGGCTTCGTCCTACGAGCAGTACTTC

D gene: -
V gene: TRBV2
clone size: few
J gene: TRBJ1-6
CDR3 protein: CASSYNSPLHF
CDR3 DNA: TGTGCCAGCTCCTATAATTCACCCCTCCACTTT

D gene: TRBD1
V gene: TRBV7-2
clone size: -
J gene: TRBJ1-5
CDR3 protein: CASSWGTGSSNQPQHF
CDR3 DNA: TGTGCCAGCAGCTGGGGGACAGGGTCGAGCAATCAGCCCCAGCATTTT

D gene: -
V gene: TRBV5-4
clone size: few
J gene: TRBJ1-4
CDR3 protein: CASSLIPGSNEKLFF
CDR3 DNA: TGTGCCAGCAGCTTGATACCGGGGAGTAATGAAAAACTGTTTTTT

D gene: -
V gene: TRBV4-2
clone size: -
J gene: TRBJ1-2
CDR3 protein: CASSQDVVSVDSPNYGYTF
CDR3 DNA: TGTGCCAGCAGCCAAGATGTTGTGTCAGTAGACTCACCTAACTATGGCTACACCTTC

D gene: -
V gene: TRBV2
clone size: -
J gene: TRBJ1-1
CDR3 protein: CASSEDLRRNTEALF
CDR3 DNA: TGTGCCAGCAGTGAAGATTTACGGCGGAACACTGAAGCTCTCTTT

D gene: -
V gene: TRBV19
clone size: -
J gene: TRBJ1-1
CDR3 protein: CASSTPPYNTEAFF
CDR3 DNA: TGTGCCAGTAGTACCCCCCCCTATAACACTGAAGCTTTCTTT

D gene: -
V gene: TRBV2
clone size: -
J gene: TRBJ2-5
CDR3 protein: CASSPLETQYF
CDR3 DNA: TGTGCCAGCAGTCCCTTAGAGACCCAGTACTTC

D gene: -
V gene: TRBV6-5
clone size: -
J gene: TRBJ2-3
CDR3 protein: CASRVADTDTQYF
CDR3 DNA: TGTGCCAGCAGGGTAGCGGATACAGATACGCAGTATTTT

D gene: -
V gene: TRBV9
clone size: -
J gene: TRBJ1-1
CDR3 protein: CASSSLMNTEAFF
CDR3 DNA: TGTGCCAGCAGCTCCTTGATGAACACTGAAGCTTTCTTT

D gene: -
V gene: TRBV18
clone size: -
J gene: TRBJ1-2
CDR3 protein: CASSRSQGDYGYTF
CDR3 DNA: TGTGCCAGCTCACGGTCACAGGGAGACTATGGCTACACCTTC

D gene: -
V gene: TRBV4-3
clone size: few
J gene: TRBJ1-6
CDR3 protein: CASSQEFQEIYNSPLHF
CDR3 DNA: TGCGCCAGCAGCCAAGAGTTCCAGGAGATCTATAATTCACCCCTCCACTTT

D gene: -
V gene: TRBV6-5
clone size: -
J gene: TRBJ2-3
CDR3 protein: CASRPPGATDTQYF
CDR3 DNA: TGTGCCAGCAGGCCGCCAGGGGCTACAGATACGCAGTATTTT

D gene: -
V gene: TRBV4-2
clone size: few
J gene: TRBJ2-5
CDR3 protein: CASSQDAVGETQYF
CDR3 DNA: TGTGCCAGCAGCCAAGATGCGGTAGGAGAGACCCAGTACTTC

D gene: -
V gene: TRBV10-3
clone size: few
J gene: TRBJ1-2
CDR3 protein: CAISEEEIWGYTF
CDR3 DNA: TGTGCCATCAGTGAGGAGGAGATCTGGGGCTACACCTTC

D gene: TRBD1
V gene: TRBV28
clone size: -
J gene: TRBJ2-7
CDR3 protein: CASSLEGQGKQYF
CDR3 DNA: TGTGCCAGCAGTCTGGAAGGACAGGGAAAGCAGTACTTC

D gene: -
V gene: TRBV5-4
clone size: few
J gene: TRBJ2-5
CDR3 protein: CASSLQVSQETQYF
CDR3 DNA: TGTGCCAGCAGCTTGCAGGTCAGCCAAGAGACCCAGTACTTC

D gene: -
V gene: TRBV7-9
clone size: -
J gene: TRBJ2-3
CDR3 protein: CASSSREETQYF
CDR3 DNA: TGTGCCAGCAGCTCGAGGGAGGAAACGCAGTATTTT

D gene: -
V gene: TRBV9
clone size: few
J gene: TRBJ2-7
CDR3 protein: CASSEDSHSYEQYF
CDR3 DNA: TGTGCCAGCAGCGAAGACAGCCATTCCTACGAGCAGTACTTC

D gene: -
V gene: TRBV7-2
clone size: -
J gene: TRBJ1-1
CDR3 protein: CASRYMGSTEAFF
CDR3 DNA: TGTGCCAGCAGGTACATGGGGAGCACTGAAGCTTTCTTT

D gene: -
V gene: TRBV6-5
clone size: -
J gene: TRBJ2-7
CDR3 protein: CASRLGNRPYEQYF
CDR3 DNA: TGTGCCAGCAGGCTCGGGAACAGACCCTACGAGCAGTACTTC

D gene: -
V gene: TRBV7-9
clone size: few
J gene: TRBJ1-5
CDR3 protein: CASSFYGEGNQPQHF
CDR3 DNA: TGTGCCAGCAGCTTCTACGGTGAGGGCAATCAGCCCCAGCATTTT

D gene: TRBD1
V gene: TRBV29-1
clone size: few
J gene: TRBJ1-2
CDR3 protein: CSVQTGKRGYTF
CDR3 DNA: TGCAGCGTCCAGACAGGGAAGAGAGGCTACACCTTC

D gene: TRBD1
V gene: TRBV28
clone size: -
J gene: TRBJ1-2
CDR3 protein: CASRGDRVHGYTF
CDR3 DNA: TGTGCCAGCAGAGGCGACAGGGTCCATGGCTACACCTTC

D gene: -
V gene: TRBV7-8
clone size: few
J gene: TRBJ2-1
CDR3 protein: CASSLGRAGGSYNEQFF
CDR3 DNA: TGTGCCAGCAGCTTAGGGAGGGCAGGGGGCTCCTACAATGAGCAGTTCTTC

D gene: -
V gene: TRBV18
clone size: few
J gene: TRBJ2-3
CDR3 protein: CASSPAGEDTQYF
CDR3 DNA: TGTGCCAGCTCACCGGCAGGGGAGGATACGCAGTATTTT

D gene: -
V gene: TRBV9
clone size: -
J gene: TRBJ2-5
CDR3 protein: CASSVGPSSSETQYF
CDR3 DNA: TGTGCCAGCAGCGTAGGCCCCTCCTCAAGTGAGACCCAGTACTTC

D gene: -
V gene: TRBV27
clone size: few
J gene: TRBJ2-5
CDR3 protein: CASSTTYGETQYF
CDR3 DNA: TGTGCCAGCAGTACCACCTATGGCGAGACCCAGTACTTC

D gene: -
V gene: TRBV14
clone size: -
J gene: TRBJ1-6
CDR3 protein: CASSQVKGMSSYNSPLHF
CDR3 DNA: TGTGCCAGCAGCCAAGTAAAAGGCATGAGCTCCTATAATTCACCCCTCCACTTT

D gene: -
V gene: TRBV28
clone size: few
J gene: TRBJ1-2
CDR3 protein: CASSRTYGYTF
CDR3 DNA: TGTGCCAGCAGTAGGACCTATGGCTACACCTTC

D gene: -
V gene: TRBV7-9
clone size: -
J gene: TRBJ2-4
CDR3 protein: CASSPGHLAKNIQYF
CDR3 DNA: TGTGCCAGCAGCCCCGGACATCTAGCCAAAAACATTCAGTACTTC

D gene: -
V gene: TRBV9
clone size: -
J gene: TRBJ2-5
CDR3 protein: CASSATSPQVVETQYF
CDR3 DNA: TGTGCCAGCAGCGCAACTTCTCCACAGGTCGTGGAGACCCAGTACTTC

D gene: TRBD1
V gene: TRBV5-1
clone size: few
J gene: TRBJ2-7
CDR3 protein: CASTGGTGLYEQYF
CDR3 DNA: TGCGCCAGCACCGGCGGGACAGGCCTCTACGAGCAGTACTTC